Listed here are 10 T cell receptor beta chains from one sample, sequenced in a study of cytomegalovirus exposure and HLA in healthy donors. The study ran its PCR with 60 Vbeta and 13 Jbeta primers. The data were produced by immunoSEQ multiplex PCR, yet TCRdb's version contains in-frame clones alone and is incomplete. The sample consists of 150,000 to 200,000 clones, about 77% of them appearing once. The sequencing sample was made of PBMCs. Receptors were obtained from a woman aged 25 to 39 in good health and CMV-seropositive.

This clone was counted once. CDR3 DNA: TGCGCCAGCGCGACTAGCGTGAACACCGGGGAGCTGTTTTTT. Translating it yields CASATSVNTGELFF. The chain recombines TRBV4-1 with TRBJ2-2, with 8 nucleotides matching TRBD2. CDR3 length equals 14 residues. Unmatched junction bases numbered 3, after V lost 8 bases and J lost 1 base. Germline CDR1 reads MGHRA; CDR2 reads YSYEKL.

V and J are TRBV18 and TRBJ1-5; D gene ambiguous. Trimming stripped 3 bases from V and 2 bases from J, with 20 bases between. The CDR3 totals 18 residues. Germline CDR1 is KGHSH and CDR2 is LQKENI. Written as DNA, the CDR3 is TGTGCCAGCTCACCCCCCTCCGGCACTCGGGTCGGCAATCAGCCCCAGCATTTT. It encodes CASSPPSGTRVGNQPQHF.

This sequence joins TRBV6-1 and TRBJ2-1; 10 bases agree with TRBD2. Germline V gives CDR1 MNHNS, CDR2 SASEGT. The length of the CDR3 is 14 residues. The trim removed 5 bases at V and 6 bases at J, leaving 4 bases unmatched. The CDR3 spells CASSFSGGANEQFF. For the CDR3, the DNA is TGTGCCAGCAGTTTCAGCGGGGGGGCCAATGAGCAGTTCTTC.

The chain has TRBV27 and TRBJ2-7; TRBD2 matches 9 bases. The V gene's germline CDR1 is MNHEY and CDR2 SMNVEV (reference sequence). CDR3 size: 15 residues. J was trimmed by 5 bases and V by 6 bases; bases with no gene match: 11. The CDR3 bases are TGTGCCAGCAGACGACCGGGACTAGCAACGAACGAGCAGTACTTC. Translated, it gives CASRRPGLATNEQYF.

The chain is built from TRBV28 and TRBJ1-5; TRBD1 matches 11 bases. CDR3 size: 15 residues. Unmatched junction bases numbered 5, after V lost 4 bases and J lost 6 bases. From germline, CDR1 is MDHEN and CDR2 SYDVKM. CDR3: CASSSGQGVTQPQHF. CDR3 sequence (DNA): TGTGCCAGCAGTTCGGGACAGGGGGTCACTCAGCCCCAGCATTTT.

The chain uses TRBV19 and TRBJ2-3, with 7 nucleotides matching TRBD1. Germline V gene data show CDR1 as LNHDA and CDR2 as SQIVND (reference sequence). CDR3 length: 16 residues. V gave up 1 base and J gave up 4 bases; unmatched junction bases: 8. The CDR3, as DNA: TGTGCCAGTAGTATAGGGGCAGGGGGTGTAGCAGATACGCAGTATTTT. Translated: CASSIGAGGVADTQYF. Combining the CDR3 with reference TRBV19 and TRBJ2-3 gives the whole variable domain DGGITQSPKYLFRKEGQNVTLSCEQNLNHDAMYWYRQDPGQGLRLIYYSQIVNDFQKGDIAEGYSVSREKKESFPLTVTSAQKNPTAFYLCASSIGAGGVADTQYFGPGTRLTVL.

This clone was seen more than once but under ten times. CDR3 sequence reads: CASSPRQGAREQYF. The CDR3 nucleotides are TGTGCCAGCAGCCCCCGACAGGGGGCTAGGGAGCAGTACTTC. The chain carries TRBV5-4 and TRBJ2-7; TRBD1 matches 10 bases. Germline CDR1 and CDR2: SGHNT and YYREEE (reference sequence). Germline trimming cut 4 bases from V and 7 bases from J; bases unmatched to any gene: 8. The CDR3 is 14 amino acids.

The gene calls are TRBV29-1 and TRBJ1-6; 8 positions match TRBD1. Germline CDR1 SQVTM, CDR2 ANQGSEA. This CDR3 comprises 14 residues. The junction had 5 bases not matched to a gene; V was cut back by 5 bases and J by 5 bases. CDR3 nucleotides: TGCAGCGTTAGGACAGGGACCAATAATTCACCCCTCCACTTT. It encodes CSVRTGTNNSPLHF.

This chain connects TRBV7-2 to TRBJ2-4; possibly TRBD2 for D (6 bases). The CDR3 spans 14 residues. Trimming took 4 bases from V and 5 from J, leaving 12 bases between them. Per the germline V gene, CDR1 is SGHTA and CDR2 is FQGNSA. CDR3 bases: TGTGCCAGCAGCTCGAAGTCGGGGGAAAACATTCAGTACTTC. Residues: CASSSKSGENIQYF.

CDR3 bases: TGTGCCAGCAGTTTACGGGAGACTGAGGACACCGGGGAGCTGTTTTTT. It specifies CASSLRETEDTGELFF. J is TRBJ2-2 and V is TRBV27; tentative D call: TRBD2 (6 bases). This CDR3 has 16 residues. V lost 2 bases and J 3 bases, leaving 13 bases between the germline ends. Germline V gene data show CDR1 as MNHEY and CDR2 as SMNVEV (reference sequence).